This T cell receptor (beta chain) was retrieved from a study of T cell repertoires in cytomegalovirus infection (dated by TCRdb to the late 2010s). About the full investigation: The HLA type of each donor mattered for the analysis, because public TCR beta signatures pointed to carriage of CMV infection along with the matching HLA type.

This clonotype was seen at least ten times. No antigen is known for it. Base-call qualities are not available, and no considerably larger clone is one nucleotide away. Findings and caveats that apply to the study as a whole: The ex vivo response was dominated by HLA-C-restricted CMV-specific TCR beta clonotypes, which also provided the single most frequent clonotype in two of eight donors. In both this cohort and an independent roughly 350-donor cohort, the cumulative frequency of public TCR beta family members distinguished carriers of CMV infection plus the relevant HLA type.

TCRdb names Illumina HiSeq 1500 as the instrument used. In-frame beta chains were kept once TCRdb had trimmed the public reads at Q25 with fastp and called clones with MiXCR. Every entry covers one CDR3 protein and lists the most common genes and DNA from its rows. Counted in this sample were about 490,000 distinct CDR3 sequences; 16% of them appeared once. The ten largest clones capture 20% to 30% of the sample. V loses 6 bases of germline sequence and J loses 0 bases, and the interval between the two ends is 9 bases. CDR1 and CDR2 were assigned from the germline V gene (reference sequence) as MNHEY and SMNVEV. CDR3 length: 13 amino acids, cysteine to phenylalanine. CDR3 DNA only is kept here, 39 bases in frame from base 1.

The sequenced sample was CD8+ T cells from PBMCs. The clonotype was recovered from a human donor in good health (CMV status not recorded). Some clones in this sample may be carry-over from other donors' samples. The chain employs TRBV27 and TRBJ2-7, and possibly TRBD2, on 5 matching bases. The bases are TGTGCCAGCAGCCCCCGGGGCTCCTACGAGCAGTACTTC. Translated, it gives CASSPRGSYEQYF.